A selection of T cell receptor beta chains follows, all from one sample in a study of shared clonotypes between healthy human individuals. Using immunoSEQ multiplex PCR, the repertoire was profiled, and TCRdb retains in-frame clones only, with some absent. Of about 2.2 million clones listed, 80% to 95% are singletons. Sequencing was carried out using naive CD8+ T cells from PBMCs. The source of these receptors is a man younger than 30 in good health. Some clones in this sample may be carry-over from other donors' samples. CDR3s include the opening cysteine and the closing phenylalanine or tryptophan. The D gene is left open where the match is weak. Clone size, where shown, is once, few, many, or a class for clones that have expanded.

abundance	v_gene	d_gene	j_gene	CDR3nt	CDR3aa
-	TRBV19	-	TRBJ2-5	TGTGCCAGTAGTATAGATCGAGGGGACCTGTACCGGGAGACCCAGTACTTC	CASSIDRGDLYRETQYF
-	TRBV30	TRBD2	TRBJ2-3	TGTGCCTGGAGTTGGTCCAGCGGGAGGGATACGCAGTATTTT	CAWSWSSGRDTQYF
-	TRBV4-2	TRBD2	TRBJ2-7	TGTGCCAGCAGCCAAGATCTTGGGCGGGAGGCCTCCTACGAGCAGTACTTC	CASSQDLGREASYEQYF
-	TRBV11-2	TRBD1	TRBJ1-2	TGTGCCACCACGGGGGACAGGGCAGGAGCTAACTATGGCTACACCTTC	CATTGDRAGANYGYTF
-	TRBV28	-	TRBJ2-7	TGTGCCAGCAGTTTAGTCTTACCCGGTGCCGAGCAGTACTTC	CASSLVLPGAEQYF
once	TRBV14	TRBD2	TRBJ2-1	TGTGCCAGCAGCCAAGAGCGGTCTAGCGGGATATACTCCTACAATGAGCAGTTCTTC	CASSQERSSGIYSYNEQFF
-	TRBV4-3	TRBD1	TRBJ2-1	TGCGTTAAAGACAGGGGTTCGCAGTACAATGAGCAGTTCTTC	CVKDRGSQYNEQFF
-	TRBV6-5	-	TRBJ2-3	TGTGCCAGCAGTTACTATCAGGGGGAGGGAGCAGATACGCAGTATTTT	CASSYYQGEGADTQYF
once	TRBV5-4	-	TRBJ2-7	TGTGCCAGCAGCCCGGGCCCTCCCTACGAGCAGTACTTC	CASSPGPPYEQYF
-	TRBV7-2	TRBD2	TRBJ2-7	TGTGCCAGCAGCTTAGGCCCCTGGCGGGAGGTTTCCTACGAGCAGTACTTC	CASSLGPWREVSYEQYF
-	TRBV4-1	TRBD2	TRBJ2-3	TGCGCCAGCAGCCAAGTCAGCGGGAGAAGCACAGATACGCAGTATTTT	CASSQVSGRSTDTQYF
-	TRBV28	-	TRBJ1-5	TGTGCCAGCAGTTTATTACAGGGTGGCAATCAGCCCCAGCATTTT	CASSLLQGGNQPQHF
-	TRBV29-1	-	TRBJ1-5	TGCAGCGCTGGCACGGACAGTCAGCCCCAGCATTTT	CSAGTDSQPQHF
once	TRBV19	-	TRBJ2-5	TGTGCCAGTAGTATAGATTCCGCCTCCCAGGGAACACACTTC	CASSIDSASQGTHF
-	TRBV4-3	-	TRBJ2-1	TGCGCCAGCAGCTGGCACGCGGGACTCCCTACGGTCAATGAGCAGTTCTTC	CASSWHAGLPTVNEQFF
-	TRBV7-9	-	TRBJ2-2	TGTGCCAGGGCACCCGGGGAGCTGTTTTTT	CARAPGELFF
-	TRBV9	TRBD1	TRBJ1-4	TGTGCCAGCAGCGTTACCGGGACAGGGCCGTTGGCTAATGAAAAACTGTTTTTT	CASSVTGTGPLANEKLFF